The rows below give T cell receptor beta chains drawn from one sample of a study of T-cell memory formation after mild COVID-19. TCRdb reanalysed the 5' RACE reads using MiXCR and keeps one entry per CDR3 protein. The sample carries around 200,000 distinct CDR3 sequences, around 9.1% recorded once. Sequenced sample: PBMCs or a T cell subset sorted from them (not recorded which). All receptors derive from a man between 18 and 29 years old who had mild COVID-19 (a few samples of this study predate the infection). Cell type and time point are not known. Each CDR3 is given with its conserved first and last residue. A D gene is named only where the DNA matches it firmly. Rows may omit the clone size; those that give it use once, few, many or a size class.

V,J,size,D,CDR3,DNA
TRBV5-5,TRBJ2-2,few,-,CASSLLQLGELFF,TGTGCCAGCAGCTTATTACAGCTTGGGGAGCTGTTTTTT
TRBV5-5,TRBJ1-2,few,TRBD1,CASSLTGGGYTF,TGTGCCAGCAGCTTGACAGGGGGAGGCTACACCTTC
TRBV20-1,TRBJ2-4,few,-,CSASRRGRNIQYF,TGCAGTGCTTCCCGTCGGGGAAGAAACATTCAGTACTTC
TRBV6-5,TRBJ1-6,-,-,CASSYGGLKDYNSPLHF,TGTGCCAGCAGTTACGGGGGTTTGAAGGATTATAATTCACCCCTCCACTTT
TRBV20-1,TRBJ1-5,few,-,CSAKWTVSNQPQHF,TGCAGTGCTAAATGGACAGTTAGCAATCAGCCCCAGCATTTT
TRBV7-2,TRBJ2-3,-,-,CASSLGIVDTQYF,TGTGCCAGCAGCCTCGGGATAGTAGATACGCAGTATTTT
TRBV5-1,TRBJ2-1,few,TRBD2,CASSYFGGGSYNEQFF,TGCGCCAGCAGCTACTTTGGCGGGGGATCCTACAATGAGCAGTTCTTC
TRBV10-3,TRBJ2-3,-,-,CAISGRLTDTQYF,TGTGCCATCAGCGGGCGGCTCACAGATACGCAGTATTTT
TRBV7-9,TRBJ1-1,-,-,CASSLLSGLNTEAFF,TGTGCCAGCAGCTTATTGTCCGGTTTGAACACTGAAGCTTTCTTT
TRBV5-1,TRBJ2-5,few,-,CASRRVGGTQETQYF,TGCGCCAGCAGGCGTGTTGGGGGCACCCAAGAGACCCAGTACTTC
TRBV7-2,TRBJ2-1,few,TRBD1,CASSLSGQGNHEQFF,TGTGCCAGCAGCTTATCGGGACAGGGGAACCATGAGCAGTTCTTC
TRBV29-1,TRBJ2-3,many,TRBD2,CSAGSGRGRDTQYF,TGCAGCGCGGGCTCAGGGAGGGGAAGGGATACGCAGTATTTT
TRBV18,TRBJ1-2,-,-,CASSPGEEPNYGYTF,TGTGCCAGCTCACCAGGGGAGGAGCCCAACTATGGCTACACCTTC
TRBV20-1,TRBJ2-3,many,-,CSARSTRTAGGTDTQYF,TGCAGTGCTAGATCCACGCGGACAGCTGGGGGGACAGATACGCAGTATTTT
TRBV12-3/TRBV12-4,TRBJ2-2,-,TRBD1,CASSYKLIPDRGEFTGELFF,TGTGCCAGCAGTTACAAACTCATCCCGGACAGGGGCGAATTCACCGGGGAGCTGTTTTTT
TRBV18,TRBJ2-3,few,-,CASSPQFGGGTDTQYF,TGTGCCAGCTCACCCCAATTCGGGGGAGGCACAGATACGCAGTATTTT
TRBV12-3/TRBV12-4,TRBJ2-5,-,-,CASMFQGRKTQYF,TGTGCCAGCATGTTCCAGGGGAGAAAGACCCAGTACTTC
TRBV5-1,TRBJ2-1,-,TRBD1,CASSSDRGRNEQFF,TGCGCCAGCAGCTCGGACAGGGGGCGAAATGAGCAGTTCTTC
TRBV10-3,TRBJ1-5,few,-,CAISGQDRHQPQHF,TGTGCCATCAGTGGACAGGATCGCCATCAGCCCCAGCATTTT
TRBV9,TRBJ2-3,few,-,CASSVEVVGPPTDTQYF,TGTGCCAGCAGCGTAGAAGTTGTGGGGCCACCCACGGATACGCAGTATTTT
TRBV7-2,TRBJ2-1,many,-,CASSLGMSSYNEQFF,TGTGCCAGCAGCTTAGGGATGAGCTCCTACAATGAGCAGTTCTTC
TRBV7-2,TRBJ1-5,-,-,CASTLGRNQPQHF,TGTGCCAGCACCCTCGGAAGAAATCAGCCCCAGCATTTT
TRBV4-3,TRBJ1-5,-,-,CASSQDYRWGQPQHF,TGCGCCAGCAGCCAAGATTACCGATGGGGTCAGCCCCAGCATTTT
TRBV7-2,TRBJ1-1,-,TRBD1,CASSKHAPPGGGENTEAFF,TGTGCCAGCAGCAAACATGCCCCGCCAGGGGGAGGGGAGAACACTGAAGCTTTCTTT
TRBV7-9,TRBJ1-1,-,TRBD1,CASSRPAGQGTEAFF,TGTGCCAGCAGCCGCCCAGCGGGACAGGGTACTGAAGCTTTCTTT
TRBV7-9,TRBJ2-3,-,-,CASSFGFRGGMGGDTQYF,TGTGCCAGCAGCTTTGGGTTCCGAGGGGGTATGGGTGGAGATACGCAGTATTTT
TRBV20-1,TRBJ2-5,-,TRBD2,CSASASGVPSLETQYF,TGCAGTGCTAGTGCCAGCGGGGTGCCCTCGTTGGAGACCCAGTACTTC
TRBV2,TRBJ1-6,few,-,CASNQDSLTNSPLHF,TGTGCCAGCAACCAGGACAGCCTAACTAATTCACCCCTCCACTTT
TRBV29-1,TRBJ1-1,few,-,CSVEARGMTTEAFF,TGCAGCGTTGAAGCGAGAGGGATGACAACTGAAGCTTTCTTT
TRBV7-2,TRBJ2-3,many,TRBD2,CASSLLAGVRTDTQYF,TGTGCCAGCAGCTTACTAGCGGGGGTCCGCACAGATACGCAGTATTTT
TRBV18,TRBJ2-6,few,-,CASSLRGSAGANVLTF,TGTGCCAGCTCACTAAGGGGGTCGGCTGGGGCCAACGTCCTGACTTTC
TRBV18,TRBJ1-1,many,-,CASSQTVAANTEAFF,TGTGCCAGCTCACAAACCGTGGCAGCGAACACTGAAGCTTTCTTT
TRBV4-3,TRBJ1-6,many,-,CASSQDGGSPLHF,TGCGCCAGCAGCCAAGACGGAGGTTCACCCCTCCACTTT
TRBV15,TRBJ1-4,many,-,CATSRAVQANEKLFF,TGTGCCACCAGCAGGGCCGTGCAGGCTAATGAAAAACTGTTTTTT
TRBV4-3,TRBJ2-2,many,TRBD1,CASSQYPGQGFNYAGELFF,TGCGCCAGCAGCCAGTATCCGGGACAGGGGTTTAATTACGCCGGGGAGCTGTTTTTT
TRBV6-5,TRBJ1-2,-,TRBD1,CASRPTGRGYTF,TGTGCCAGCAGGCCGACAGGGAGAGGCTACACCTTC
TRBV3-1,TRBJ2-5,few,TRBD1,CASTDVPGQGITQYF,TGTGCCAGCACCGATGTTCCGGGACAGGGCATCACCCAGTACTTC
TRBV4-2,TRBJ2-7,many,-,CASSQDPFYEQYF,TGTGCCAGCAGCCAAGATCCGTTCTACGAGCAGTACTTC
TRBV6-5,TRBJ1-4,many,-,CASSYSQTREKLFF,TGTGCCAGCAGTTACTCACAGACGCGTGAAAAACTGTTTTTT
TRBV6-1,TRBJ2-6,-,TRBD1,CASSSGEGAITGANVLTF,TGTGCCAGCAGTAGCGGAGAGGGGGCAATTACTGGGGCCAACGTCCTGACTTTC
TRBV29-1,TRBJ2-7,few,TRBD2,CSVGTRSGSEQYF,TGCAGCGTAGGGACTAGGTCCGGCTCCGAGCAGTACTTC
TRBV4-3,TRBJ2-7,few,TRBD1,CASSQGIGQGTYEQYF,TGCGCCAGCAGCCAAGGGATAGGACAGGGAACCTACGAGCAGTACTTC
TRBV5-4,TRBJ2-1,few,-,CAMATDLSYNEQFF,TGTGCCATGGCCACGGACCTCTCCTACAATGAGCAGTTCTTC
TRBV6-2/TRBV6-3,TRBJ2-1,-,TRBD2,CASSGWRGRGEQFF,TGTGCCAGCAGCGGTTGGCGGGGGAGAGGTGAGCAGTTCTTC
TRBV6-2/TRBV6-3,TRBJ2-5,few,-,CAIREPTGTQYF,TGTGCCATCCGGGAGCCCACGGGGACCCAGTACTTC
TRBV7-6,TRBJ1-3,few,-,CASSPLLVTRSGNTIYF,TGTGCCAGCAGCCCGCTCCTCGTGACCCGCTCTGGAAACACCATATATTTT
TRBV21-1,TRBJ2-7,few,-,CASNLPGFVYEQYF,TGTGCCAGCAATCTTCCGGGATTCGTATACGAGCAGTACTTC
TRBV7-3,TRBJ1-2,few,TRBD1,CASSPSGTGGYTF,TGTGCCAGCAGCCCCTCAGGGACAGGGGGCTACACCTTC
TRBV3-1,TRBJ2-5,-,-,CASSQDVVRETQYF,TGTGCCAGCAGCCAAGATGTGGTGCGTGAGACCCAGTACTTC
TRBV5-6,TRBJ2-5,few,-,CASSTSGRRGETQYF,TGTGCCAGCAGCACCTCGGGCCGGAGAGGGGAGACCCAGTACTTC